The sequence of this T cell receptor (beta chain) was determined in a study of blood T cell repertoires in COVID-19 (dated by TCRdb to the early 2020s). With respect to the entire study: Collaborator samples came from the United States, Italy and Spain and covered acute and convalescent phases of COVID-19. The samples were drawn from the first 160 participants of the ongoing ImmuneRACE study and from roughly 1,300 subjects provided by 6 global collaborators. Deeply sampled blood TCRbeta repertoires from subjects exposed to, actively infected with, or recovered from COVID-19 were included in the dataset. A de-identified subject ID, COVID-19 status, age in years and sex were almost always included in the sample metadata. A freely available public database, intended as a resource for researchers studying the immune response to SARS-CoV-2, is where the repertoires were released. Where HLA class I and class II types were available, the types were taken from metadata supplied by the sample provider, not from assay-based typing. The material from the prospective study consisted of cDNA or gDNA derived from T cells, B-cell-depleted T cells, or PBMCs.

TCRbeta CDR3 regions were amplified from genomic DNA using the immunoSEQ Assay, a bias-controlled multiplex PCR. In the authors' own workflow: Nucleated cell counts per sample were estimated from amplification of reference gene primers within the assay. Sequence reads were collapsed and filtered to measure the absolute abundance of every unique TCRbeta CDR3 rearrangement. For each sample, productive Simpson clonality was calculated by taking the square root of Simpson's diversity index across productive rearrangements. The source is immuneACCESS, and TCRdb retained only in-frame sequences with V and J called. Part of the clones is not carried over; for the studies checked, unresolved V genes explain less than half of this, and the remainder is unexplained. V and J calls and clone size follow that table, whereas D and trimming were derived from the DNA. A total of 300,000 to 450,000 clones appear in this sample, 85% of them only once. The leading ten clones occupy more than 3% of the sample.

This clone was observed a single time. The antigen it binds to is not known. Per-base qualities were not stored, and no clone one base away is much larger. The collaborating institutions used their own protocols to collect whole blood in K2EDTA tubes. Collaborator samples were shipped for TCRbeta analysis as frozen whole blood, isolated PBMCs, or DNA extracted from either sample type. General conclusions and limits of the study: The quantity of clinical and demographic metadata differed by source and by participant and was supplied without curation.

According to the germline V gene, CDR1 reads SGHAT and CDR2 reads FQNNGV. V and J are truncated by 1 base and 0 bases respectively, leaving an intervening sequence of 6 bases. The CDR3 measures 15 amino acids from cysteine to phenylalanine. The entry retains the CDR3 DNA only, 45 bases that are in frame from base 1. This clonotype was sampled from a woman aged 18-29 years with acute or convalescent COVID-19. The chain is made from TRBV11-2 and TRBJ1-4, and TRBD1 may be the D gene, going by 5 matching bases. Sample: peripheral blood. CDR3 loop: CASSLAQATNEKLFF. Read as DNA, the sequence is TGTGCCAGCAGCTTAGCACAGGCAACTAATGAAAAACTGTTTTTT.